This T cell receptor beta chain was documented in a study of T cell responses to AZD1222 COVID-19 vaccine. Overall study findings and caveats: Sampled repertoires all dated from after the peak T cell response. Across the whole spike, CD4 TCRs peaked at regions 160-218 and 743-854.

This clone was seen only once. Its antigen is as yet unknown. Trimming pared 0 bases from V and 0 bases from J, leaving 14 bases between. Germline loops: CDR1 LGHDT, CDR2 YNNKEL (reference sequence). This CDR3 is 17 amino acids long. Only in-frame clones appear in the TCRdb table, and some are missing; sequencing was by immunoSEQ multiplex PCR. The repertoire consists of 60,000 to 75,000 clones, with roughly 80% occurring once and the leading ten covering over 3%. The TCR was taken from an adult who received the AZD1222 COVID-19 vaccine. The specimen comprised peripheral blood, sampled 28 days after the second AZD1222 dose. The rearrangement uses TRBV3-1 (or the pseudogene TRBV3-2) and TRBJ2-5; D call uncertain. The CDR3 loop is CASSQDGPIPNQETQYF. As DNA, the CDR3 is TGTGCCAGCAGCCAAGATGGGCCCATCCCCAACCAAGAGACCCAGTACTTC.